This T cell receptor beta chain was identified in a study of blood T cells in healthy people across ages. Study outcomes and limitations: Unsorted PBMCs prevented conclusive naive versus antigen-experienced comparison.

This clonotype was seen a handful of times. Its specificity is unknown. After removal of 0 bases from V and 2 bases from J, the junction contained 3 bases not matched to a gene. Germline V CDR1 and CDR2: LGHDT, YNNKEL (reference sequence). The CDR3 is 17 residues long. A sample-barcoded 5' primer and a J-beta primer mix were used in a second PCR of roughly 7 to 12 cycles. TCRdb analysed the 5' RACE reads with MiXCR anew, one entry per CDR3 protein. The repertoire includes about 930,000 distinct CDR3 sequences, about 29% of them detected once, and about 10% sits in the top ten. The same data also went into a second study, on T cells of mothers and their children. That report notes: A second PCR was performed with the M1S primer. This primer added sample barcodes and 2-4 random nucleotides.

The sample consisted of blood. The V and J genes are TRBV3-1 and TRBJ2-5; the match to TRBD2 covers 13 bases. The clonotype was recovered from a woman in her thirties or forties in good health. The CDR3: CASSQDGLAGVQETQYF. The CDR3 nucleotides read TGTGCCAGCAGCCAAGACGGACTAGCGGGGGTACAAGAGACCCAGTACTTC.